Below, 13 T cell receptor beta chains from the same sample are listed, as sequenced in a study of cytomegalovirus exposure and HLA in healthy donors. PCR was performed using 60 Vbeta and 13 Jbeta primers. Repertoires were generated with immunoSEQ multiplex PCR, while TCRdb's copy carries only in-frame clones and drops some. The sample has 65,000 to 85,000 clones; the top ten hold 2.4%. The specimen was PBMCs. The source is a female donor in good health and CMV-seropositive.

As for this clone: The germline gene is not matched at one end of the junction; a read error may be the cause. The J gene is TRBJ2-1, the V gene TRBV4-2; no definite D call. The germline gives CDR1 LGHNA, CDR2 YNFKEQ. The CDR3 extends over 17 amino acids. This CDR3 is CAGSQDLESSSYNEQFF. For the CDR3, the DNA is TGTGCCGGCAGCCAAGATCTGGAGTCTAGCTCCTACAATGAGCAGTTCTTC.

The rearrangement links TRBV28 to TRBJ2-7; the match to TRBD1 covers 7 bases. Looked up from germline, CDR1 is MDHEN and CDR2 is SYDVKM. CDR3 length: 15 residues. With 2 bases clipped from V and 3 bases from J, the junction kept 7 bases outside the gene matches. This CDR3 is CASSLAGGRDYEQYF. CDR3 nucleotide sequence: TGTGCCAGCAGTTTAGCAGGGGGAAGAGACTACGAGCAGTACTTC.

The chain uses TRBV4-3 and TRBJ1-5, with D unresolved. The CDR3 has 15 residues. Trimming pared 0 bases from V and 6 bases from J, leaving 12 bases between. CDR1 and CDR2 from the germline V gene are LGHNA and YSLEER. The CDR3 bases are TGCGCCAGCAGCCAAGATATGGAGGGTCTTCAGCCCCAGCATTTT. Translating gives CASSQDMEGLQPQHF.

The CDR3 sequence: CSARDTYEQYF. CDR3 sequence (DNA): TGCAGTGCTAGAGACACCTACGAGCAGTACTTC. The chain combines TRBV20-1 with TRBJ2-7; D call uncertain. CDR1 and CDR2 (germline): DFQATT, SNEGSKA (reference sequence). The CDR3 spans 11 residues. V was shortened by 0 bases and J by 2 bases, with 2 bases between the two germline ends.

The chain links TRBV28 to TRBJ2-2; D not certain. Germline lookup yields CDR1 MDHEN and CDR2 SYDVKM. This CDR3 contains 13 residues. Between the trimmed V and J ends, which lost 6 bases and 6 bases, there was a span of 11 bases. CDR3 loop: CASRSGIPGELFF. The CDR3 region has the DNA TGTGCCAGCAGGTCAGGTATCCCCGGGGAGCTGTTTTTT.

V and J are TRBV27 and TRBJ1-5; TRBD1 matches 10 bases. The V gene's germline CDR1 is MNHEY and CDR2 SMNVEV (reference sequence). CDR3 length: 17 residues. Germline trimming cut 5 bases from V and 5 bases from J; bases unmatched to any gene: 12. In nucleotides, the CDR3 is TGTGCCAGCAGTCAGACAGGGGGCGATTGGATCGATCAGCCCCAGCATTTT. Protein: CASSQTGGDWIDQPQHF.

The J gene is TRBJ1-1, the V gene TRBV29-1; 8 positions match TRBD1. Trimming removed 7 bases from V and 11 bases from J; junction bases left unmatched: 15. The CDR3 has 13 residues. CDR1 and CDR2 from the germline V gene are SQVTM and ANQGSEA. CDR3 amino acids: CSASGQGRFRAFF. Written as DNA, the CDR3 is TGCAGCGCCTCCGGACAGGGAAGGTTTCGGGCTTTCTTT.

J is TRBJ1-2 and V is TRBV28; 7 positions agree with TRBD1. Germline V lookup: CDR1 MDHEN, CDR2 SYDVKM. With 5 bases clipped from V and 10 bases from J, the junction kept 22 bases outside the gene matches. The CDR3 covers 17 residues. The CDR3 bases are TGTGCCAGCAGTCAACCCCCGGGACAGCCTAATTATTACGTCTACACCTTC. Translation: CASSQPPGQPNYYVYTF.

V usage is TRBV11-3 and J usage is TRBJ2-2, with TRBD2 as a possible D gene (6 bases). Germline-derived CDR1 and CDR2 are SGHNT and YENEEA. The CDR3 totals 17 residues. V was pared by 6 bases and J by 0 bases, with 17 bases between. The CDR3 is CASSRISGQANTGELFF. The CDR3 DNA is TGTGCCAGCAGTCGTATTAGCGGCCAAGCGAACACCGGGGAGCTGTTTTTT.

The chain joins TRBV5-1 to TRBJ2-1; 14 bases match TRBD2. The ends lost 4 bases at V and 8 bases at J; junction bases unmatched: 5. The CDR3 spans 15 residues. The germline V gene encodes CDR1 SGHRS and CDR2 YFSETQ. Written as DNA, the CDR3 is TGCGCCAGCAGCCTGACTAGCGGGAGGGCCGATGAGCAGTTCTTC. Residues: CASSLTSGRADEQFF.

Worth noting for this clone: One junction end does not reproduce the germline sequence, and a read error may be involved. V and J are TRBV10-1 and TRBJ2-1; 8 bases are shared with TRBD2. The CDR3 loop spans 15 amino acids. Germline V CDR1 and CDR2: WNHNN, SYGVQD (reference sequence). The CDR3 DNA follows: TGCGCCAGCAGCCTGACTAGCGACTCCGACAATGAGCAGTTCTTC. This sequence encodes CASSLTSDSDNEQFF.

The chain has TRBV6-5 and TRBJ1-2; unclear D gene. This CDR3 region has 16 residues. The ends were cut back, 0 bases at V and 1 base at J, with 12 bases in the middle. Germline loops: CDR1 MNHEY, CDR2 SVGAGI. CDR3 nucleotides: TGTGCCAGCAGTTACTCCCGACTGGGTTATAACTATGGCTACACCTTC. Protein sequence: CASSYSRLGYNYGYTF.

The chain carries TRBV4-3 and TRBJ1-5, with a tentative D call TRBD1 (5 bases). The CDR3 sequence is 16 residues long. The V end was cut by 1 base, the J end by 2 bases, with 12 bases between. Germline V gene data show CDR1 as LGHNA and CDR2 as YSLEER. DNA of the CDR3: TGCGCCAGCAGCCAAGGAATAGCCAGGGGCAATCAGCCCCAGCATTTT. This codes for CASSQGIARGNQPQHF.